This TCR beta chain was obtained from a study of control samples from healthy donors and cancer patients. Generated by immunoSEQ multiplex PCR, the TCRdb table keeps only in-frame clones and is missing some. The sample includes 95,000 to 150,000 clones, around 90% seen only once; the top ten take about two fifths. Sequencing input: blood. The source of this sequence is a man aged 45-65 years in good health.

In nucleotides, the CDR3 is TGTGCCACCAGCAGAGATCGGTCGACAGGGGCCTACGAGCAGTACTTC. This encodes CATSRDRSTGAYEQYF. V gene TRBV15 combines with J gene TRBJ2-7, with 8 bases matching TRBD1. Trimming at V came to 0 bases and at J to 2 bases, leaving 6 bases not matched to a gene. This CDR3 contains 16 residues. Germline V gives CDR1 LNHNV, CDR2 YYDKDF (reference sequence). The whole variable domain, filled in from reference TRBV15 and TRBJ2-7, reads DAMVIQNPRYQVTQFGKPVTLSCSQTLNHNVMYWYQQKSSQAPKLLFHYYDKDFNNEADTPDNFQSRRPNTSFCFLDIRSPGLGDTAMYLCATSRDRSTGAYEQYFGPGTRLTVT.